This TCR beta chain was observed in a study of regulatory T cells in long-lasting Graves disease. Study-wide background: Recently diagnosed Graves' patients had received antithyroid drugs for under 3 months.

CDR3-region Arm-PCR and iRepertoire HTBI primers produced the TCR beta libraries. MiXCR, applied by TCRdb to the multiplex PCR reads, yields one record per CDR3 protein. The repertoire consists of some 250,000 distinct CDR3 sequences, with under 20% occurring once and the leading ten covering around 15%. Comment on this clonotype: Its antigen remains unknown.

Study-level results: Fewer public clonotypes were shared by new patients (around 970) than by persistent patients (around 2,900).

Time point here: newly diagnosed GD, antithyroid drugs for less than 3 months. Making the TCR library involved RNA that had been extracted from PBMCs. Graves' disease diagnoses followed American Thyroid Association guidelines. The V gene lost 4 bases and the J gene lost 7 bases, with 14 bases spanning the gap. The CDR3 runs 14 residues. From germline, CDR1 is SNHLY and CDR2 FYNNEI. These data also formed part of another study, on T cells in Graves' hyperthyroidism and ophthalmopathy. This second study says: Over 18 months, lack of ophthalmopathy progression marked Graves' hyperthyroidism as stable.

This sequence was found in a woman in her twenties or thirties with Graves disease. The chain recombines TRBV2 with TRBJ1-5; D may be TRBD1 (5 bases). This specimen was peripheral blood mononuclear cells (PBMCs), taken at new diagnosis, from a patient treated with antithyroid drugs. The CDR3 here is CASSGGDGPQPQHF. CDR3 DNA: TGTGCCAGCAGTGGGGGGGACGGGCCCCAGCCCCAGCATTTT. Based on the CDR3 plus reference TRBV2 and TRBJ1-5, the full variable domain is EPEVTQTPSHQVTQMGQEVILRCVPISNHLYFYWYRQILGQKVEFLVSFYNNEISEKSEIFDDQFSVERPDGSNFTLKIRSTKLEDSAMYFCASSGGDGPQPQHFGDGTRLSIL.